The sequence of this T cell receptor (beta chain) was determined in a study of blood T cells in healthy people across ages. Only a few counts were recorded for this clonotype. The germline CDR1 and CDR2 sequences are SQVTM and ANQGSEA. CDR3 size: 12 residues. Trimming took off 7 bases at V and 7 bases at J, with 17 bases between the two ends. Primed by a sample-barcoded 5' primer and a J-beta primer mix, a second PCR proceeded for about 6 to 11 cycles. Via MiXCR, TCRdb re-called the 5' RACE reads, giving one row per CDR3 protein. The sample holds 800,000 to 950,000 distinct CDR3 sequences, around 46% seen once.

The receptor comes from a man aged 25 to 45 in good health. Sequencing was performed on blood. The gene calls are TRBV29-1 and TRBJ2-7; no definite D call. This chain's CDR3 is CSACEVVEEQYF. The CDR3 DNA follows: TGCAGCGCATGTGAAGTTGTCGAGGAGCAGTACTTC.